This TCR beta chain derives from a study of PD-L1 blockade in urothelial cancer. Each PCR reaction had synthetic TCR analog templates spiked into it. Sequenced by immunoSEQ multiplex PCR; TCRdb stores in-frame clones only, minus some. The sample lists approximately 50,000 clones, roughly four fifths occurring once. This clone was seen only once. The time point denotes: pretreatment peripheral blood. The ends lost 4 bases at V and 1 base at J; junction bases unmatched: 8. The CDR3 sequence is 16 residues long. The germline V gene encodes CDR1 LNHDA and CDR2 SQIVND (reference sequence). The sample in question was PBMCs, obtained around atezolizumab (anti-PD-L1) treatment. This receptor was identified in a middle-aged man with urothelial cancer. The chain carries TRBV19 and TRBJ2-3, with 7 bases matching TRBD1. The chain's CDR3 is CASSTRRQGGTDTQYF. CDR3 nucleotide sequence: TGTGCCAGTAGTACGCGTCGACAGGGAGGCACAGATACGCAGTATTTT.